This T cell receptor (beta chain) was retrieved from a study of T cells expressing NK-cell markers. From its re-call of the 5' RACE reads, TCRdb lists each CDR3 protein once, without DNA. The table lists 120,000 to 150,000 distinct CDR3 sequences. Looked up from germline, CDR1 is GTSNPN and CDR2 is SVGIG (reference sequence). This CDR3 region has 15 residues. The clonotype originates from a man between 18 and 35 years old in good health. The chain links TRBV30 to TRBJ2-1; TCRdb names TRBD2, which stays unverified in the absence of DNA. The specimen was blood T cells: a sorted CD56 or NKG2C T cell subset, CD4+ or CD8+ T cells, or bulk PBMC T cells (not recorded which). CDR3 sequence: CAWSGGLADYNEQFF.